The present entry profiles one T cell receptor beta chain with its context. The antigen is undetermined. J lost 3 bases, V lost 4 bases, and 1 base had no gene match. CDR3 length: 14 residues. The germline V gene has CDR1 MNHEY and CDR2 SVGAGI. These data are taken from a study of T cell responses to AZD1222 COVID-19 vaccine. Across the study: It was second doses at about 4 or about 12 weeks that were pooled. Regarding the study as a whole: Close to half of spike-specific TCRs reportedly recognize unmutated variant regions. Donors were mostly white British, more females; clonal diversity possibly underestimated. Sampling captured repertoires only after the peak T cell response.

Produced via immunoSEQ multiplex PCR; TCRdb's table is partial and in-frame only. Of some 100,000 clones listed, about 87% were seen once; the top ten hold over 3%. This sample comprised peripheral blood, obtained on day 0 of AZD1222 vaccination. This sequence originates from an adult in good health. This rearrangement joins TRBV6-5 to TRBJ2-1; 9 bases align to TRBD2. The CDR3 sequence is CASSWRGGYNEQFF. Written as DNA, the CDR3 is TGTGCCAGCAGTTGGCGGGGGGGCTACAATGAGCAGTTCTTC.